This TCR beta chain came from a study of cytomegalovirus exposure and HLA in healthy donors. Study conclusions and caveats: One variant, a missense change in DCLRE1C, was linked in a later analysis to TCR beta V- and J-gene trimming. Equally common other TCR beta chains were less clonally expanded than HLA-associated ones, a later analysis found. Later, an analysis found that common viral pathogens appeared to be linked with several of the most significant clusters.

Healthy individuals who donated bone marrow served as the donors. The PCR contained 60 Vbeta and 13 Jbeta primers. Profiling relied on immunoSEQ multiplex PCR, and the TCRdb table lists in-frame clones only, not all of them. This table holds roughly 160,000 clones, approximately 83% found once. V dropped 4 bases and J dropped 0 bases, with 11 bases sitting between them. Germline lookup yields CDR1 SGDLS and CDR2 YYNGEE. The CDR3 length is 14 residues. Note on this clone: Its antigen is undetermined.

Source material: PBMCs. This sequence joins TRBV9 and TRBJ2-7; no reliable D call. The sequence came from a man younger than 30 in good health and CMV-seropositive. The CDR3 protein is CASSSRLSSYEQYF. Written as DNA, the CDR3 is TGTGCCAGCAGCTCAAGACTGTCCTCCTACGAGCAGTACTTC.